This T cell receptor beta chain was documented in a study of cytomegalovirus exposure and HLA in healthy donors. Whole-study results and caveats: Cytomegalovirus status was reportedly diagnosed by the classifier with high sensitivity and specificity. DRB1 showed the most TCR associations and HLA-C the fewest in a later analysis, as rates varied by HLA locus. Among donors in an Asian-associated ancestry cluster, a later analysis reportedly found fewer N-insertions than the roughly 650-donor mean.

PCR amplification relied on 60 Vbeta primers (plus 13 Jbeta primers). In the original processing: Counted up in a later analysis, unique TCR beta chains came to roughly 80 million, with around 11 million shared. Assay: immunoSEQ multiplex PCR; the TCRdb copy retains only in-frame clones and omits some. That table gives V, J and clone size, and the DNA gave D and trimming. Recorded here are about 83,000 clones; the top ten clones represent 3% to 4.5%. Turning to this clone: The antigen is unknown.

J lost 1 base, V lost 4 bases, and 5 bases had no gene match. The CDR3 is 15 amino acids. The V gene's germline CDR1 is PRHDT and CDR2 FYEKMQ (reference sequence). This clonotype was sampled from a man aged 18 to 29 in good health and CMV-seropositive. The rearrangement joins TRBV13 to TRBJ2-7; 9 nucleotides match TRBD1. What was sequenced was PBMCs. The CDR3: CASSSPTGGSYEQYF. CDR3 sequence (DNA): TGTGCCAGCAGCTCCCCGACAGGGGGTTCCTACGAGCAGTACTTC.